This TCR beta chain is from a study of T cell repertoires in cytomegalovirus infection. In the study overall: It was recently identified HLA-C-restricted and well-studied HLA-B-restricted CMV epitopes that the study used. Study results and limitations: The response measured ex vivo was dominated by TCR beta clonotypes (HLA-C-restricted and CMV-specific). Totalled public TCR beta family frequency picked out people who carried CMV plus the relevant HLA.

One entry per CDR3 protein, called by TCRdb with MiXCR from the reads. The sample carries approximately 990,000 distinct CDR3 sequences, about a third recorded once. The V and J ends lost 0 bases and 1 base respectively, with 6 bases between them. CDR3 size: 14 residues. Germline loops: CDR1 MNHEY, CDR2 SVGAGI. Remarks on this clonotype: Its antigen remains unidentified.

This sequence originates from a human donor in good health (CMV status not recorded). Some clones in this sample may be carry-over from other donors' samples. The specimen comprised cultured CD8+ T cells from PBMCs, sampled from culture after CMV antigen stimulation. The chain has TRBV6-5 and TRBJ1-1, with no clear D. CDR3 amino acids: CASSYSATNTEAFF. The CDR3, as DNA: TGTGCCAGCAGTTACTCCGCAACGAACACTGAAGCTTTCTTT.